A single sample is the source of the 21 T cell receptor beta chains below, sequenced in a study of OX40 agonist ivuxolimab in advanced cancers. Library prep was done by the immunoSEQ multiplex PCR assay. TCRdb obtained this table from immuneACCESS and retained in-frame rearrangements with V and J assigned. These tables miss some clones; where compared with another copy, unresolved V genes account for less than half of the shortfall, and the remainder is unexplained. The sample includes 45,000 to 55,000 clones, with about 86% observed a single time. 1.6% of the sample is in the top ten clones. This specimen was CD4+ or CD8+ T cells sorted from blood, taken in a trial of the OX40 agonist ivuxolimab. These receptors all stem from an adult with an advanced solid tumor such as melanoma, head and neck, liver or kidney cancer.

The sample holds a few counts of this clone. This rearrangement joins TRBV19 to TRBJ2-3; 13 bases are a match to TRBD2. V shed 3 bases and J 5 bases; nucleotides not matched to a gene: 8. Germline V lookup: CDR1 LNHDA, CDR2 SQIVND (reference sequence). This CDR3 has 17 amino acids. CDR3 protein: CASSMSGTSGKGDTQYF. The DNA of the CDR3 is TGTGCCAGTAGTATGTCTGGGACTAGCGGGAAGGGAGATACGCAGTATTTT.

This chain uses TRBV7-9 with TRBJ2-2; the D is unclear. From germline, CDR1 is SEHNR and CDR2 FQNEAQ (reference sequence). V was cut by 0 bases and J by 7 bases, with 0 bases left in between. The CDR3 contains 11 residues. Here the CDR3 reads CASSLAGELFF. The CDR3 nucleotides read TGTGCCAGCAGCTTAGCCGGGGAGCTGTTTTTT.

This clone was seen only a few times. The chain employs TRBV19 and TRBJ2-2; 8 bases are shared with TRBD2. From germline, CDR1 is LNHDA and CDR2 SQIVND (reference sequence). With V trimmed by 6 bases and J by 3 bases, 6 bases remained unmatched. This CDR3 has 15 residues. CDR3 amino acids: CASSRRGADTGELFF. DNA of the CDR3: TGTGCCAGTAGCCGGCGGGGGGCTGACACCGGGGAGCTGTTTTTT.

The genes are TRBV19 and TRBJ1-3; D unresolved. The germline V gene encodes CDR1 LNHDA and CDR2 SQIVND (reference sequence). This CDR3 has 13 amino acids. V dropped 4 bases and J dropped 4 bases, with 8 bases sitting between them. The CDR3 region is CASSTLGGNTIYF. CDR3 in DNA: TGTGCCAGTAGTACGCTAGGCGGAAACACCATATATTTT.

The gene calls are TRBV18 and TRBJ2-2; D possibly corresponds to TRBD1 (5 bases). The CDR3 totals 15 residues. V gave up 3 bases and J gave up 0 bases, with 8 bases separating them. The germline V gene has CDR1 KGHSH and CDR2 LQKENI. In nucleotides, the CDR3 is TGTGCCAGCTCACCCGACAGCGCGAACACCGGGGAGCTGTTTTTT. It is translated as CASSPDSANTGELFF.

The gene calls are TRBV7-5 and TRBJ2-1; the table's D call TRBD2 went unverified against the DNA. TRBV7-5 corresponds to a pseudogene. The CDR3 is made up of 20 amino acids. CDR3 in DNA: TGTGCCAGAAGCTTAGCCCGGACTAGCGGACACCACCATTTGGGGAATGAGCAGTTCTTC. As protein: CARSLARTSGHHHLGNEQFF.

This rearrangement joins TRBV15 to TRBJ2-3; D not resolved. CDR1 is LNHNV, CDR2 YYDKDF, per germline (reference sequence). Trimming removed 1 base from V and 3 bases from J, with 2 bases in between. The CDR3 runs 12 residues. Written as DNA, the CDR3 is TGTGCCACCAGCAGAGTTACAGATACGCAGTATTTT. Protein sequence: CATSRVTDTQYF.

This clone was seen only once. This chain joins TRBV5-5 and TRBJ2-5, with TRBD1 matching 7 bases. Unmatched junction bases numbered 2, after V lost 4 bases and J lost 5 bases. The CDR3 is made up of 12 amino acids. Germline CDR1 is SGHKS and CDR2 is YYEKEE (reference sequence). CDR3 bases: TGTGCCAGCAGCCTCAGGGGGGAGACCCAGTACTTC. It is translated as CASSLRGETQYF. Full variable domain (rest looked up from reference TRBV5-5 and TRBJ2-5): DAGVTQSPTHLIKTRGQQVTLRCSPISGHKSVSWYQQVLGQGPQFIFQYYEKEERGRGNFPDRFSARQFPNYSSELNVNALLLGDSALYLCASSLRGETQYFGPGTRLLVL.

V and J are TRBV6-5 and TRBJ2-6; D is uncertain. Trimming shortened V by 6 bases and J by 4 bases, and 7 bases separated the two germline ends. The CDR3 contains 13 residues. CDR1 and CDR2 (germline): MNHEY, SVGAGI. In DNA form, the CDR3 reads TGTGCCAGCAGGACCGGGGGGGCCAACGTCCTGACTTTC. Translated, it gives CASRTGGANVLTF.

This sequence joins TRBV12-5 and TRBJ2-1; tentative D call: TRBD1 (6 bases). The ends were cut back, 0 bases at V and 2 bases at J, with 11 bases in the middle. The CDR3 extends over 16 amino acids. Germline-derived CDR1 and CDR2 are LGHNT and FRNRAP. The CDR3 loop is CASGLVTGSPYNEQFF. The CDR3 DNA sequence: TGTGCTAGTGGTTTGGTAACAGGGTCCCCCTACAATGAGCAGTTCTTC.

This chain joins TRBV19 and TRBJ1-4, with TRBD1 as a possible D gene (5 bases). The CDR3 runs to 13 residues. The V and J ends lost 3 bases and 6 bases respectively, with 8 bases between them. Germline V lookup: CDR1 LNHDA, CDR2 SQIVND (reference sequence). This CDR3 reads CASSIVTDEKLFF. Here the CDR3 DNA reads TGTGCCAGTAGTATTGTGACAGATGAAAAACTGTTTTTT.

The genes are TRBV18 and TRBJ2-7, with 10 nucleotides matching TRBD2. The V gene end was trimmed by 2 bases and the J gene end by 2 bases; junction bases not matched to a gene: 9. The V gene's germline CDR1 is KGHSH and CDR2 LQKENI. This CDR3 spans 17 amino acids. CDR3 nucleotides: TGTGCCAGCTCACCATTCCTAGCGGGAGAGACCACCTACGAGCAGTACTTC. It is translated as CASSPFLAGETTYEQYF.

Concerning this clone: The junction departs from germline at one end; a sequencing error may be responsible. CDR3 DNA: TGTGCTAGCAGCTTAGCTGACCGAGAGACCCAGTACTTC. It specifies CASSLADRETQYF. The chain links TRBV7-7 to TRBJ2-5; D remains ambiguous. The CDR3 has 13 amino acids. Germline assignment: CDR1 SSHAT and CDR2 FNYEAQ (reference sequence).

V gene TRBV15 combines with J gene TRBJ1-5; D unresolved. Trimming left V 1 base short and J 7 bases short, with 8 bases between. This CDR3 has 13 amino acids. CDR1 is LNHNV and CDR2 is YYDKDF in the germline V gene (reference sequence). CDR3 DNA sequence: TGTGCCACCAGCAGAGGTAGGAGGCAGCCCCAGCATTTT. It yields the protein CATSRGRRQPQHF.

The chain has TRBV5-5 and TRBJ2-7; 9 bases agree with TRBD1. The germline V gene has CDR1 SGHKS and CDR2 YYEKEE (reference sequence). This CDR3 is built from 15 residues. Unmatched junction bases numbered 4, after V lost 1 base and J lost 2 bases. CDR3 sequence reads: CASSLIQGAAYEQYF. For the CDR3, the DNA is TGTGCCAGCAGCTTGATACAGGGGGCTGCCTACGAGCAGTACTTC.

The rearrangement joins TRBV10-3 to TRBJ2-7; D may correspond to TRBD1 or TRBD2 (6 bases each). The germline V gene has CDR1 ENHRY and CDR2 SYGVKD. Trimming shortened V by 7 bases and J by 3 bases, and 13 bases separated the two germline ends. CDR3 length: 13 amino acids. The CDR3 DNA follows: TGTGCCATCAAACTCGGAGGGGGCTACGAGCAGTACTTC. This codes for CAIKLGGGYEQYF.

CDR3 sequence: CASRPNESGNTIYF. The CDR3 coding sequence is TGTGCCAGCAGACCCAACGAATCCGGAAACACCATATATTTT. J is TRBJ1-3 and V is TRBV2; no clear D. Germline V gives CDR1 SNHLY, CDR2 FYNNEI. With 6 bases removed from V and 4 bases from J, the gap between germline ends came to 13 bases. The CDR3 is 14 residues long.

The gene calls are TRBV5-8 and TRBJ2-7, with D tentatively TRBD2 (7 bases). Germline V gene sequence: CDR1 SGHTS, CDR2 YDEGEE. There are 17 residues in the CDR3. V was shortened by 5 bases and J by 3 bases, with 24 bases between the two germline ends. The CDR3 protein is CASRGGGLSGRYYEQYF. DNA of the CDR3: TGTGCCAGCAGAGGGGGGGGGCTGTCAGGGAGGTACTACGAGCAGTACTTC.

The chain has TRBV7-8 and TRBJ2-7; possibly TRBD1 for D (6 bases). Looked up from germline, CDR1 is SGHVS and CDR2 is FQNEAQ. Trimming left V 1 base short and J 4 bases short, with 8 bases between. CDR3 length: 13 residues. CDR3 sequence (DNA): TGTGCCAGCAGCTTAGGGACAGCTTACGAGCAGTACTTC. This encodes CASSLGTAYEQYF.

Details on this clone: This same CDR3 is encoded by further DNA sequences in the sample. This rearrangement joins TRBV9 to TRBJ2-7; D may be TRBD1 or TRBD2 (5 bases each). CDR1 and CDR2 (germline): SGDLS, YYNGEE. Trimming took 7 bases from V and 2 from J, leaving 22 bases between them. The CDR3 sequence is 16 residues long. This chain's CDR3 is CASRTRWGSTPYEQYF. The CDR3 region has the DNA TGTGCCAGCCGGACTCGATGGGGCTCCACTCCCTACGAGCAGTACTTC. Complete variable domain (other parts from reference TRBV9 and TRBJ2-7): DSGVTQTPKHLITATGQRVTLRCSPRSGDLSVYWYQQSLDQGLQFLIQYYNGEERAKGNILERFSAQQFPDLHSELNLSSLELGDSALYFCASRTRWGSTPYEQYFGPGTRLTVT.

The V call is TRBV7-2, the J call TRBJ2-2; D not certain. The CDR3 is 14 amino acids. Germline V CDR1 and CDR2: SGHTA, FQGNSA. Trimming stripped 1 base from V and 6 bases from J, with 9 bases between. CDR3 sequence reads: CASSLVSTPGELFF. CDR3 DNA sequence: TGTGCCAGCAGCTTAGTCTCTACCCCCGGGGAGCTGTTTTTT.